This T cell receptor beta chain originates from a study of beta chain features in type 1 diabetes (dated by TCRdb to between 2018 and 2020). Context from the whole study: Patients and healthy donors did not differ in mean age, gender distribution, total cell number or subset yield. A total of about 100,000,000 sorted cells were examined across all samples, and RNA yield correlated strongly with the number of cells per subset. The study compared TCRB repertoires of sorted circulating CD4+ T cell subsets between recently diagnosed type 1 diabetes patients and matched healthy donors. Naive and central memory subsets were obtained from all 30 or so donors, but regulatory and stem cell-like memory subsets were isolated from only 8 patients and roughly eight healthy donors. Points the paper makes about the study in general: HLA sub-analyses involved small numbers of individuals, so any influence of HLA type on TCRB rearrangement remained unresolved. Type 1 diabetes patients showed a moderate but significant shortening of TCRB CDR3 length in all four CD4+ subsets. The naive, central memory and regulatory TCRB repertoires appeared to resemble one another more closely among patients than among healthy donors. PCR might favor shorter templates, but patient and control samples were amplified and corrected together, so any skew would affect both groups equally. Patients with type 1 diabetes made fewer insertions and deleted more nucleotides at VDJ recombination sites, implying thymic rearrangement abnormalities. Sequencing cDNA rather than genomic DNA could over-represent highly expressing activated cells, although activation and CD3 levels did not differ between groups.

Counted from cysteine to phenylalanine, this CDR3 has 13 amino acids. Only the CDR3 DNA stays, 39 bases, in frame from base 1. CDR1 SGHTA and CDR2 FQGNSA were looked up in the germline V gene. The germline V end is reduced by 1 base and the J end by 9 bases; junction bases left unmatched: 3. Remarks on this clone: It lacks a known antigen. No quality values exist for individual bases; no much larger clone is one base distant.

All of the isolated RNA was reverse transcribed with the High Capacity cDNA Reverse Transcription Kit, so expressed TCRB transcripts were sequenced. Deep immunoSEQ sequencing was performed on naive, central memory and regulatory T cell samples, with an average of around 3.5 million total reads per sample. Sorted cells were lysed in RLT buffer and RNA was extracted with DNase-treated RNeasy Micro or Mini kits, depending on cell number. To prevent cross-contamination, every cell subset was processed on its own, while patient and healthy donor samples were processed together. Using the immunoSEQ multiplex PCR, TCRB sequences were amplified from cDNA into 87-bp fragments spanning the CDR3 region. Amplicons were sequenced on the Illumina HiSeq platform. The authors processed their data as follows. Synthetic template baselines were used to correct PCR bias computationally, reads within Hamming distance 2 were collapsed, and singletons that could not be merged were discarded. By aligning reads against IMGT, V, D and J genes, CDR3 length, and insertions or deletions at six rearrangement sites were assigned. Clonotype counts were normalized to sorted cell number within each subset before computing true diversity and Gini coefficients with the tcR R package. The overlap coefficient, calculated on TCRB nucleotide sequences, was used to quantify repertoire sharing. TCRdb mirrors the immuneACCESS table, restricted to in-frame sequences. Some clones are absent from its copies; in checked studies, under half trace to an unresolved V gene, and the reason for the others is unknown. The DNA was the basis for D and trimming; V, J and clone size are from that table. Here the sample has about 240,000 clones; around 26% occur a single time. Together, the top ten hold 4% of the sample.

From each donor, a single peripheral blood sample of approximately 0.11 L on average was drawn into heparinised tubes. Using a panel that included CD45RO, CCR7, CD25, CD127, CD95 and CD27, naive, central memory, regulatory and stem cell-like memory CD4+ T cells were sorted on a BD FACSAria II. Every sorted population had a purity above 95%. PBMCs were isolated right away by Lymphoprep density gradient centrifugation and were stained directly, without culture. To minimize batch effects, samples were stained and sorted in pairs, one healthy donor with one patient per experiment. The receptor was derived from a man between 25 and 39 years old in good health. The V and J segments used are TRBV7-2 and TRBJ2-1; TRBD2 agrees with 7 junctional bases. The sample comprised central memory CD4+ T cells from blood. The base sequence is TGTGCCAGCAGCTTAGGACTAGCTGGTGAGCAGTTCTTC. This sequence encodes CASSLGLAGEQFF. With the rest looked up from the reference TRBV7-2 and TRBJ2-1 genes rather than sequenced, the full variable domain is GAGVSQSPSNKVTEKGKDVELRCDPISGHTALYWYRQSLGQGLEFLIYFQGNSAPDKSGLPSDRFSAERTGGSVSTLTIQRTQQEDSAVYLCASSLGLAGEQFFGPGTRLTVL.